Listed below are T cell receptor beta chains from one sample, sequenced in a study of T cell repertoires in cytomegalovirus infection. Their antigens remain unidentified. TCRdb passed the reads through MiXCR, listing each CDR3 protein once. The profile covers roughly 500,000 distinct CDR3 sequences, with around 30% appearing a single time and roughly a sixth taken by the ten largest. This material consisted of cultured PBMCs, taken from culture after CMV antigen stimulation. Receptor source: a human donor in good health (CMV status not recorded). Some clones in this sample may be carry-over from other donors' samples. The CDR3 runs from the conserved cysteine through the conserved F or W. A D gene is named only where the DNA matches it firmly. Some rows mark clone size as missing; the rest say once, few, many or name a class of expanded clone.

CDR3 protein: CASSYSRVGKDTQYF; CDR3 DNA: TGTGCCAGCAGTTACTCGAGAGTGGGCAAAGATACGCAGTATTTT; clone size: NA; V gene: TRBV6-5; D gene: NA; J gene: TRBJ2-3
CDR3 protein: CASSRGGSTYEQYF; CDR3 DNA: TGTGCCAGCAGTCGAGGGGGCAGCACATACGAGCAGTACTTC; clone size: NA; V gene: TRBV28; D gene: TRBD1; J gene: TRBJ2-7
CDR3 protein: CSALPTSGRWDTQYF; CDR3 DNA: TGCAGTGCTCTCCCGACTAGCGGGAGATGGGATACGCAGTATTTT; clone size: NA; V gene: TRBV20-1; D gene: TRBD2; J gene: TRBJ2-3
CDR3 protein: CASSIPTERVYNEQFF; CDR3 DNA: TGTGCCAGTAGTATCCCGACCGAACGCGTCTACAATGAGCAGTTCTTC; clone size: NA; V gene: TRBV19; D gene: NA; J gene: TRBJ2-1
CDR3 protein: CASSFGARTEAFF; CDR3 DNA: TGTGCCAGCAGCTTCGGGGCGCGCACTGAAGCTTTCTTT; clone size: NA; V gene: TRBV7-4; D gene: NA; J gene: TRBJ1-1
CDR3 protein: CASSLIPTGPSQETQYF; CDR3 DNA: TGTGCCAGCAGCCTTATTCCTACGGGTCCCTCCCAGGAGACCCAGTACTTC; clone size: NA; V gene: TRBV7-2; D gene: NA; J gene: TRBJ2-5
CDR3 protein: CASSLGQGLGKLFF; CDR3 DNA: TGTGCCAGCAGCTTAGGACAGGGCCTAGGAAAACTGTTTTTT; clone size: few; V gene: TRBV7-9; D gene: TRBD1; J gene: TRBJ1-4
CDR3 protein: CASSSPPHRSTNTEAFF; CDR3 DNA: TGTGCCAGCAGCTCCCCCCCTCACCGAAGTACGAACACTGAAGCTTTCTTT; clone size: NA; V gene: TRBV7-9; D gene: NA; J gene: TRBJ1-1
CDR3 protein: CASSAPGRGNTEAFF; CDR3 DNA: TGTGCCAGCAGTGCGCCGGGACGGGGGAACACTGAAGCTTTCTTT; clone size: few; V gene: TRBV6-2/TRBV6-3; D gene: NA; J gene: TRBJ1-1
CDR3 protein: CASISHRGYTEAFF; CDR3 DNA: TGTGCCAGTATATCGCACAGGGGGTACACTGAAGCTTTCTTT; clone size: NA; V gene: TRBV19; D gene: TRBD1; J gene: TRBJ1-1
CDR3 protein: CSVERPGVTDTQYF; CDR3 DNA: TGCAGCGTTGAACGCCCGGGAGTCACAGATACGCAGTATTTT; clone size: NA; V gene: TRBV29-1; D gene: NA; J gene: TRBJ2-3
CDR3 protein: CASSLDLQGTDTQYF; CDR3 DNA: TGTGCCAGCAGCTTGGATTTGCAGGGAACAGATACGCAGTATTTT; clone size: NA; V gene: TRBV5-4; D gene: NA; J gene: TRBJ2-3
CDR3 protein: CASSPPGQNEKLFF; CDR3 DNA: TGTGCCAGCTCACCACCGGGGCAGAATGAAAAACTGTTTTTT; clone size: many; V gene: TRBV18; D gene: NA; J gene: TRBJ1-4
CDR3 protein: CASSGQGAQGEETQYF; CDR3 DNA: TGTGCCAGCAGTGGACAGGGGGCCCAGGGGGAGGAGACCCAGTACTTC; clone size: NA; V gene: TRBV6-1; D gene: TRBD1; J gene: TRBJ2-5
CDR3 protein: CAWTHPGRATEAFF; CDR3 DNA: TGTGCCTGGACCCATCCGGGCAGGGCGACTGAAGCTTTCTTT; clone size: NA; V gene: TRBV30; D gene: NA; J gene: TRBJ1-1
CDR3 protein: CSVAAVANYGYTF; CDR3 DNA: TGCAGCGTTGCCGCAGTAGCTAACTATGGCTACACCTTC; clone size: NA; V gene: TRBV29-1; D gene: NA; J gene: TRBJ1-2
CDR3 protein: CSADVLATIQETQYF; CDR3 DNA: TGCAGTGCCGACGTGCTAGCGACTATTCAAGAGACCCAGTACTTC; clone size: NA; V gene: TRBV20-1; D gene: NA; J gene: TRBJ2-5
CDR3 protein: CASSQRTASINTGELFF; CDR3 DNA: TGTGCCAGCAGCCAGAGGACAGCTAGTATTAACACCGGGGAGCTGTTTTTT; clone size: few; V gene: TRBV7-6; D gene: NA; J gene: TRBJ2-2
CDR3 protein: CASSFPGTGSYEQFF; CDR3 DNA: TGTGCCAGCAGCTTTCCGGGGACAGGGTCGTATGAGCAGTTCTTC; clone size: NA; V gene: TRBV5-6; D gene: TRBD1; J gene: TRBJ2-1
CDR3 protein: CASSPTRPLTDEQFF; CDR3 DNA: TGCGCCAGCAGCCCCACCCGCCCCCTTACAGATGAGCAGTTCTTC; clone size: few; V gene: TRBV5-1; D gene: NA; J gene: TRBJ2-1
CDR3 protein: CASSPGPTQPQHF; CDR3 DNA: TGTGCCAGCAGCCCGGGACCGACCCAGCCCCAGCATTTT; clone size: NA; V gene: TRBV7-2; D gene: NA; J gene: TRBJ1-5
CDR3 protein: CASSGVGTSGTLVGTQYF; CDR3 DNA: TGTGCCAGCAGCGGAGTCGGGACTAGCGGGACGTTGGTCGGGACCCAGTACTTC; clone size: few; V gene: TRBV7-2; D gene: TRBD2; J gene: TRBJ2-5
CDR3 protein: CASSPPGLAGGPMNEQFF; CDR3 DNA: TGTGCCAGCAGCCCGCCGGGACTAGCGGGAGGGCCGATGAATGAGCAGTTCTTC; clone size: few; V gene: TRBV5-6; D gene: TRBD2; J gene: TRBJ2-1
CDR3 protein: CASSPHTLGTGAEKLFF; CDR3 DNA: TGTGCCAGCAGCCCTCACACGTTGGGGACAGGTGCTGAAAAACTGTTTTTT; clone size: NA; V gene: TRBV7-9; D gene: TRBD1; J gene: TRBJ1-4
CDR3 protein: CASTNTQGSTDTQYF; CDR3 DNA: TGTGCCAGCACGAACACTCAGGGTTCCACAGATACGCAGTATTTT; clone size: NA; V gene: TRBV6-1; D gene: NA; J gene: TRBJ2-3
CDR3 protein: CASSNIAGGRETQYF; CDR3 DNA: TGTGCCAGCAGTAATATAGCGGGAGGGCGGGAGACCCAGTACTTC; clone size: NA; V gene: TRBV27; D gene: TRBD2; J gene: TRBJ2-5
CDR3 protein: CAISVTVGEQYF; CDR3 DNA: TGTGCCATCAGTGTAACCGTGGGCGAGCAGTACTTC; clone size: NA; V gene: TRBV10-3; D gene: NA; J gene: TRBJ2-7
CDR3 protein: CASSFGDLTGNTIYF; CDR3 DNA: TGTGCCAGCAGCTTTGGGGACTTAACTGGAAACACCATATATTTT; clone size: few; V gene: TRBV5-5; D gene: NA; J gene: TRBJ1-3
CDR3 protein: CATSGDSGSFDTGELFF; CDR3 DNA: TGTGCCACCAGTGGGGATAGCGGGAGCTTCGACACCGGGGAGCTGTTTTTT; clone size: NA; V gene: TRBV24-1; D gene: TRBD2; J gene: TRBJ2-2
CDR3 protein: CASSWEGKSDTEAFF; CDR3 DNA: TGTGCCAGCAGTTGGGAGGGGAAATCGGACACTGAAGCTTTCTTT; clone size: NA; V gene: TRBV6-5; D gene: NA; J gene: TRBJ1-1
CDR3 protein: CASSYYPATYEQYF; CDR3 DNA: TGTGCCAGCAGTTACTATCCAGCCACCTACGAGCAGTACTTC; clone size: few; V gene: TRBV6-6; D gene: NA; J gene: TRBJ2-7
CDR3 protein: CAISAGTSGGSTDTQYF; CDR3 DNA: TGTGCCATCAGCGCCGGGACTAGCGGGGGAAGCACAGATACGCAGTATTTT; clone size: NA; V gene: TRBV10-3; D gene: TRBD2; J gene: TRBJ2-3
CDR3 protein: CASSQEGRPMSSYEQYF; CDR3 DNA: TGCGCCAGCAGCCAAGAGGGGCGGCCGATGAGCTCCTACGAGCAGTACTTC; clone size: NA; V gene: TRBV4-3; D gene: NA; J gene: TRBJ2-7
CDR3 protein: CSARDPRTTNTGELFF; CDR3 DNA: TGCAGTGCTAGAGATCCTAGGACCACAAACACCGGGGAGCTGTTTTTC; clone size: NA; V gene: TRBV20-1; D gene: NA; J gene: TRBJ2-2
CDR3 protein: CASSLAGGPLETQYF; CDR3 DNA: TGTGCCAGCAGTTTAGCGGGAGGGCCCTTGGAGACCCAGTACTTC; clone size: NA; V gene: TRBV28; D gene: TRBD2; J gene: TRBJ2-5
CDR3 protein: CASSLMEGFIVGTGELFF; CDR3 DNA: TGTGCCAGCAGTCTAATGGAGGGGTTCATAGTAGGCACCGGGGAGCTGTTTTTT; clone size: NA; V gene: TRBV7-6; D gene: NA; J gene: TRBJ2-2
CDR3 protein: CASSLGATYEQYF; CDR3 DNA: TGTGCCAGCAGCTTAGGGGCCACCTACGAGCAGTACTTC; clone size: many; V gene: TRBV7-2; D gene: NA; J gene: TRBJ2-7
CDR3 protein: CASSLAGGSDDGELFF; CDR3 DNA: TGTGCCAGCAGTTTAGCTGGGGGAAGTGATGACGGGGAGCTGTTTTTT; clone size: few; V gene: TRBV12-3/TRBV12-4; D gene: NA; J gene: TRBJ2-2
CDR3 protein: CAITGLATTKGNEQFF; CDR3 DNA: TGTGCCATCACGGGACTAGCAACTACTAAGGGGAATGAGCAGTTCTTC; clone size: NA; V gene: TRBV10-3; D gene: TRBD2; J gene: TRBJ2-1
CDR3 protein: CASSPSRTSGRRGEQYF; CDR3 DNA: TGTGCCAGCAGCCCGAGCCGGACTAGCGGGAGAAGGGGGGAGCAGTACTTC; clone size: few; V gene: TRBV12-3/TRBV12-4; D gene: TRBD2; J gene: TRBJ2-7
CDR3 protein: CASSITRESTEAFF; CDR3 DNA: TGCGCCAGCAGTATAACAAGGGAGAGTACTGAAGCTTTCTTT; clone size: NA; V gene: TRBV4-1; D gene: NA; J gene: TRBJ1-1
CDR3 protein: CASRPDRLTDSFSGNTIYF; CDR3 DNA: TGTGCCAGCAGGCCCGACAGGCTTACGGACTCCTTCTCTGGAAACACCATATATTTT; clone size: few; V gene: TRBV7-2; D gene: NA; J gene: TRBJ1-3
CDR3 protein: CASSQEEHPYGYTF; CDR3 DNA: TGCGCCAGCAGCCAAGAAGAACACCCCTATGGCTACACCTTC; clone size: NA; V gene: TRBV4-1; D gene: NA; J gene: TRBJ1-2
CDR3 protein: CASSRAVPGLAGVGEQFF; CDR3 DNA: TGCGCCAGCAGCCGCGCAGTCCCGGGACTAGCGGGAGTAGGGGAGCAGTTCTTC; clone size: many; V gene: TRBV4-1; D gene: TRBD2; J gene: TRBJ2-1
CDR3 protein: CASSQDLSGLNTEAFF; CDR3 DNA: TGCGCCAGCAGCCAAGATCTATCGGGGCTGAACACTGAAGCTTTCTTT; clone size: NA; V gene: TRBV4-1; D gene: NA; J gene: TRBJ1-1
CDR3 protein: CSAINPTNEKLFF; CDR3 DNA: TGCAGTGCGATTAACCCAACTAATGAAAAACTGTTTTTT; clone size: NA; V gene: TRBV20-1; D gene: NA; J gene: TRBJ1-4
CDR3 protein: CASRPDLAGELFF; CDR3 DNA: TGTGCCAGCAGACCTGATCTAGCCGGGGAGCTGTTTTTT; clone size: NA; V gene: TRBV7-3; D gene: NA; J gene: TRBJ2-2
CDR3 protein: CASSFTTGEAGNTIYF; CDR3 DNA: TGTGCCAGCAGCTTCACGACAGGGGAGGCTGGAAACACCATATATTTT; clone size: NA; V gene: TRBV13; D gene: TRBD1; J gene: TRBJ1-3
CDR3 protein: CASTRRRGIGGTQYF; CDR3 DNA: TGTGCCAGCACCCGAAGGAGGGGGATAGGTGGGACCCAGTACTTC; clone size: NA; V gene: TRBV7-9; D gene: NA; J gene: TRBJ2-5
CDR3 protein: CASSQGPGQGYEQYF; CDR3 DNA: TGCGCCAGTAGCCAAGGGCCGGGACAGGGATACGAGCAGTACTTC; clone size: few; V gene: TRBV4-1; D gene: TRBD1; J gene: TRBJ2-7
CDR3 protein: CASSLAQTTALWIQYF; CDR3 DNA: TGTGCCAGCAGCTTAGCGCAGACAACTGCCCTGTGGATCCAGTACTTC; clone size: many; V gene: TRBV7-8; D gene: NA; J gene: TRBJ2-5
CDR3 protein: CASSLWGTGGQETQYF; CDR3 DNA: TGTGCCAGCAGTTTATGGGGGACAGGGGGCCAGGAGACCCAGTACTTC; clone size: few; V gene: TRBV12-3/TRBV12-4; D gene: TRBD1; J gene: TRBJ2-5
CDR3 protein: CASMEYGYTF; CDR3 DNA: TGTGCCAGCATGGAGTATGGCTACACCTTC; clone size: NA; V gene: TRBV2; D gene: NA; J gene: TRBJ1-2
CDR3 protein: CASSIFLRLAGTSSYEQYF; CDR3 DNA: TGTGCCAGTAGTATATTTCTGAGATTAGCGGGCACCAGCTCCTACGAGCAGTACTTC; clone size: NA; V gene: TRBV19; D gene: TRBD2; J gene: TRBJ2-7
CDR3 protein: CATSPSPGVQFF; CDR3 DNA: TGTGCCACCAGTCCTTCACCAGGGGTGCAGTTCTTC; clone size: few; V gene: TRBV24-1; D gene: NA; J gene: TRBJ2-1
CDR3 protein: CASSTRLAGGTDTQYF; CDR3 DNA: TGTGCCAGCAGCACACGACTAGCGGGAGGCACAGATACGCAGTATTTT; clone size: NA; V gene: TRBV7-2; D gene: TRBD2; J gene: TRBJ2-3
CDR3 protein: CASRLDYGYTF; CDR3 DNA: TGTGCCAGCCGACTCGACTATGGCTACACCTTC; clone size: NA; V gene: TRBV7-2; D gene: NA; J gene: TRBJ1-2
CDR3 protein: CSARTSGPYNEQFF; CDR3 DNA: TGCAGTGCCCGGACTAGCGGGCCCTACAATGAGCAGTTCTTC; clone size: few; V gene: TRBV20-1; D gene: TRBD2; J gene: TRBJ2-1
CDR3 protein: CASSLGQGTGELFF; CDR3 DNA: TGTGCCAGCAGCTTAGGCCAGGGCACCGGGGAGCTGTTTTTT; clone size: many; V gene: TRBV7-2; D gene: NA; J gene: TRBJ2-2
CDR3 protein: CSAPLAGPDTQYF; CDR3 DNA: TGCAGTGCTCCACTAGCGGGGCCAGATACGCAGTATTTT; clone size: few; V gene: TRBV20-1; D gene: TRBD2; J gene: TRBJ2-3